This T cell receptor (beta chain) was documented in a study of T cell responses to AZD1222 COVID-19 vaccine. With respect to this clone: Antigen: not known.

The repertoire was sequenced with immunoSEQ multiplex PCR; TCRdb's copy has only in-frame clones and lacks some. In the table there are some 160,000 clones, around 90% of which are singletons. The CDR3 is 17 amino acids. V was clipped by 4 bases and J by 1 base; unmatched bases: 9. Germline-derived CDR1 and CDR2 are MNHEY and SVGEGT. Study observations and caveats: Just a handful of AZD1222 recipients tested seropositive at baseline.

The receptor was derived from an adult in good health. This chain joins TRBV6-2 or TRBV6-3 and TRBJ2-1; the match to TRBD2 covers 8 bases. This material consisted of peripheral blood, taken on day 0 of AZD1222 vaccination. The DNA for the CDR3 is TGTGCCAGCAGTTTGAGTCCTAGCGGGCCTTCCTACAATGAGCAGTTCTTC. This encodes CASSLSPSGPSYNEQFF.